This T cell receptor (beta chain) was retrieved from a study of blood T cell repertoires in COVID-19. About the research overall: The study drew acute and convalescent COVID-19 samples from the United States, Italy and Spain. Sources were T cells, B-cell-depleted T cells, or PBMCs; the material itself was cDNA or gDNA.

This clone occurred once. Per the germline V gene, CDR1 is SGDLS and CDR2 is YYNGEE. Between the trimmed V and J ends, which lost 0 bases and 9 bases, there was a span of 6 bases. The CDR3 loop spans 11 amino acids. Clones were read by immunoSEQ multiplex PCR, and TCRdb kept only the in-frame ones, dropping some. The sample has about 380,000 clones; roughly 85% are singletons. The specimen sequenced was peripheral blood. This TCR derives from a young woman with acute or convalescent COVID-19. The chain combines TRBV9 with TRBJ1-2; D is unresolved. The CDR3 loop reads CASSVDGSYTF. CDR3 in DNA: TGTGCCAGCAGCGTAGACGGGAGCTACACCTTC.